This T cell receptor beta chain stems from a study of CD8+CD57+ T cells in acquired aplastic anemia. Study in general: Roughly 3 ug was the average amount of DNA from sorted CD4+ and CD8+ cells. An average of roughly 11 million reads for CD4+ cells was obtained from healthy donors.

The CDR3 loop spans 17 amino acids. Germline assignment: CDR1 MNHNS and CDR2 SASEGT. Deletions cut 6 bases from V and 0 bases from J, with 18 bases between. Findings of the study overall: A set of approximately 29 CD8+ CDR3 sequences was shared between patients and controls, and these sequences appeared highly expressed in patients. Simpson's diversity of CD8+ cells was not significantly different in patients compared with controls.

Ten or more counts support this clonotype. Antigen unknown. TCR beta VDJ combinations and CDR3 sequences were profiled from genomic DNA. One entry per CDR3 protein, called by TCRdb with MiXCR from the reads. In the table there are around 170,000 distinct CDR3 sequences, just under 65% of which are singletons. The receptor comes from a human donor in good health. The rearrangement uses TRBV6-1 and TRBJ1-3, with D possibly matching TRBD1 (6 bases). What was sequenced was sorted CD4+, CD8+, or CD8+CD57+ T cells (not recorded which) from PBMCs. CDR3 sequence: CASSAQLGQHSGNTIYF. CDR3 coding DNA: TGTGCCAGCAGCGCACAACTCGGACAGCACTCTGGAAACACCATATATTTT.